This TCR beta chain derives from a study of CD8+CD57+ T cells in acquired aplastic anemia. This CDR3 has 11 residues. Trimming removed 0 bases from V and 11 bases from J, with 8 bases in between. CDR3 and TCR beta VDJ profiling relied on a genomic DNA template. Via MiXCR, TCRdb re-called the reads, giving one row per CDR3 protein. The data contain about 290,000 distinct CDR3 sequences, 56% of them singletons. CD8+CD57+ cell expansion, shown by flow cytometry, had occurred in the patients selected for sequencing. The source of this sequence is a human donor with aplastic anemia. Sequencing input: sorted CD4+, CD8+, or CD8+CD57+ T cells (not recorded which) from PBMCs. This rearrangement joins TRBV12-3 or TRBV12-4 to TRBJ2-7; no reliable D call. CDR3 nucleotides: TGTGCCAGCAGTTTAGCGGGGATGGAGTACTTC. Its protein is CASSLAGMEYF.